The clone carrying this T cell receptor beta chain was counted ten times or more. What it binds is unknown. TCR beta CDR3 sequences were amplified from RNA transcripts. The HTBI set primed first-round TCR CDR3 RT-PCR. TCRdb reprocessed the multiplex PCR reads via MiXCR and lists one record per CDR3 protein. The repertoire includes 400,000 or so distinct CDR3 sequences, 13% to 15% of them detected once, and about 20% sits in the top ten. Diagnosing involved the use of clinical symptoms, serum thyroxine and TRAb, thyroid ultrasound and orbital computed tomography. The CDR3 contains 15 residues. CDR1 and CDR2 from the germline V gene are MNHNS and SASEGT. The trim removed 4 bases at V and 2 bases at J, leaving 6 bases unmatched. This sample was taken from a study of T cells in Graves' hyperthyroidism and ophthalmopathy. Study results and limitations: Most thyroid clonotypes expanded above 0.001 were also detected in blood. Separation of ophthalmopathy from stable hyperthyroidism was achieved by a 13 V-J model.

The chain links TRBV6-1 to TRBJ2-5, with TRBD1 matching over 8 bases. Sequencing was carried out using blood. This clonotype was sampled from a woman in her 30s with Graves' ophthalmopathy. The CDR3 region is CASSVLRGRQETQYF. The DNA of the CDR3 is TGTGCCAGCAGTGTTCTCAGGGGGCGTCAAGAGACCCAGTACTTC.